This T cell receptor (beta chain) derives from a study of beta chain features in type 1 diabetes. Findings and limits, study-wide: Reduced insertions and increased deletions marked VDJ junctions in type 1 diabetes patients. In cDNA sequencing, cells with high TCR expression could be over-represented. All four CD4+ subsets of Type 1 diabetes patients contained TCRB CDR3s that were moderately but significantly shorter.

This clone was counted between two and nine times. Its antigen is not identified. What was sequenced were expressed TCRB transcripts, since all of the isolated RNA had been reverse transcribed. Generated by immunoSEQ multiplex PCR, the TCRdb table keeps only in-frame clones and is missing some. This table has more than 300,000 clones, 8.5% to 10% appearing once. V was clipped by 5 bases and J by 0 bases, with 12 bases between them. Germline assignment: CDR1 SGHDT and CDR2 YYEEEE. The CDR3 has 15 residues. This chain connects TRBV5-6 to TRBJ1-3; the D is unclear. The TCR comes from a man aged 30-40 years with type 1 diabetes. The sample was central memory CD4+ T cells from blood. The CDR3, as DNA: TGTGCCAGCAGTTTCGGACGGTTCTCTGGAAACACCATATATTTT. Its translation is CASSFGRFSGNTIYF.